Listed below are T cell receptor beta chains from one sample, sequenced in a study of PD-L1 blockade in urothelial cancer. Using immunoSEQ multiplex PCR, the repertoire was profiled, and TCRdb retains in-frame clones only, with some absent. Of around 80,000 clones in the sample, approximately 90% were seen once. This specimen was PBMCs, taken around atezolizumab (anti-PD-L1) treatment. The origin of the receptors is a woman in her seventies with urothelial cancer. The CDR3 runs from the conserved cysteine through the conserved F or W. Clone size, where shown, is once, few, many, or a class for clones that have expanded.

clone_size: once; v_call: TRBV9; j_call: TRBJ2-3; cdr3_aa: CASSVGLAGTDTQYF
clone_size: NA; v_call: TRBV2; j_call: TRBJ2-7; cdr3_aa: CASSDGRVTYEQYF
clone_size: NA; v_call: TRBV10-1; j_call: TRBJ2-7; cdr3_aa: CASSATTGGSYF
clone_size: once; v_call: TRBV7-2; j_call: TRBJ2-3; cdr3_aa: CASSSSRDRGRTDTQYF
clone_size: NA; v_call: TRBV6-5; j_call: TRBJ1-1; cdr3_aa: CASSSRTGNTEAFF
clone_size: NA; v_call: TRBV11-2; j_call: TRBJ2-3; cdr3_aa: CASSLGLASDTQYF
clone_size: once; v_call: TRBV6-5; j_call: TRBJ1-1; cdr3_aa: CASSRGQGGTEAFF
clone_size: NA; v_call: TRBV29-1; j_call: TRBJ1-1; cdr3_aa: CSVEYSVGAFF
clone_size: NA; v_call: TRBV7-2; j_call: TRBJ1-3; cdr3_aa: CASSLATGNSGNTIYF
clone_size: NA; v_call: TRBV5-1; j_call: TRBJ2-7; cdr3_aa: CASSLAASGVGEQYF
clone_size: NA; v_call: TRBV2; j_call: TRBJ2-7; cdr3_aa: CASSYRDSSLYEQYF
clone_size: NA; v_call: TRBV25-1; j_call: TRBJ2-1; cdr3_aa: CASTKSGQNYNEQFF
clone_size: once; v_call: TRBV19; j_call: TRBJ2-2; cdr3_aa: CASSIERANTGELFF
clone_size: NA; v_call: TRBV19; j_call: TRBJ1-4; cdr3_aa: CASHPGGAGKLFF
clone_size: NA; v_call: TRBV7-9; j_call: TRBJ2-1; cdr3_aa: CASSLLQREFNNEQFF
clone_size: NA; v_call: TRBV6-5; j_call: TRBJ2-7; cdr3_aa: CASSLLAAQPSYEQYF
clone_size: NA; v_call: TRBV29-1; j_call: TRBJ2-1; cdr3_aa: CSVEGKTSGRAYNEQFF
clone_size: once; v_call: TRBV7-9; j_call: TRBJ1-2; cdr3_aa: CASSSQGLRDYGYTF
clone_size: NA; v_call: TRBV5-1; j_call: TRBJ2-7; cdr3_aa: CASSPPVRDEQYF
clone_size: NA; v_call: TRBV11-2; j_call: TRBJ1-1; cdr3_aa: CASSPGRDRMNTEAFF
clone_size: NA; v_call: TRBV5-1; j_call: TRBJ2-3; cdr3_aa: CASRTTPQGDTQYF
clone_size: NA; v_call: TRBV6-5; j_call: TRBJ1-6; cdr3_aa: CASSYLGTNNSPLHF
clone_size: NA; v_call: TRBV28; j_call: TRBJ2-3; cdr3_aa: CASSLGLAGATDTQYF
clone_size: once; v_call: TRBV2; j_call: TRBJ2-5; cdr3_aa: CASREGTGQETQYF
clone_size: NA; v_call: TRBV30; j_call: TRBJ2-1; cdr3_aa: CAWSVGLARINEQFF
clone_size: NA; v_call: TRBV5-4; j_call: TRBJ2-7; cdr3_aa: CASSLELAGDYEQYF
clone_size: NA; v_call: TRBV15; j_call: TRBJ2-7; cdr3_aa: CATSREWTSGYYEQYF
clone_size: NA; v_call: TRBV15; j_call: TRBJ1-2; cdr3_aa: CATSRESGYNYGYTF
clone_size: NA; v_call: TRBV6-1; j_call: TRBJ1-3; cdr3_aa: CASSASTVNSGNTIYF
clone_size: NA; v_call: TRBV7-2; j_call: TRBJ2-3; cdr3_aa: CASSWVAGGPRTDTQYF
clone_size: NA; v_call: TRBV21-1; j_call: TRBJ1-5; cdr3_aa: CASSSSGVGFQPQHF
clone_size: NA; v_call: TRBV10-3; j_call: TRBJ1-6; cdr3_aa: CATALGQGEHSPLHF
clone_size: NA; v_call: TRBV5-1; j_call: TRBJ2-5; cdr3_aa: CASSSISGVPETQYF
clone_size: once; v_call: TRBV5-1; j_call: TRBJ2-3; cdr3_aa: CASSPRLAGGTDTQYF
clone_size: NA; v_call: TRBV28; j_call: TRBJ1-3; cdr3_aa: CASKQPLIGNTIYF
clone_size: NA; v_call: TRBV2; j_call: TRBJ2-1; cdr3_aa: CASSVSHREYNEQFF
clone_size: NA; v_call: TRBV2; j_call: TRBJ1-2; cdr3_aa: CASSEATYPSVQGGNYGYTF
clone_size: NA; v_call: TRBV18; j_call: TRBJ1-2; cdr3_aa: CASSLSGKENGYTF
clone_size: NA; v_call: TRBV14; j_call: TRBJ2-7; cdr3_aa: CASSQVSLDSTRYEQYF
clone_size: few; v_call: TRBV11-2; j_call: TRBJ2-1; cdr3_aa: CASSSGLAQSEQFF
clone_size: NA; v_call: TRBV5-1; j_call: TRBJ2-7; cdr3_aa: CASSLWGTGNPYEQYF
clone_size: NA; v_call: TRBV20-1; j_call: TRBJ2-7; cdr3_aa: CSAPEGVEQYF
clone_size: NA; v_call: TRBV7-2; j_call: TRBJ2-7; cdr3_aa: CASSQSGTGAYEQYF
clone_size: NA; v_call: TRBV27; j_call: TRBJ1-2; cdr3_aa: CASSQGASYGYTF
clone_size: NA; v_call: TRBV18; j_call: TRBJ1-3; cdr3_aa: CASSPQGNLNPGNTIYF
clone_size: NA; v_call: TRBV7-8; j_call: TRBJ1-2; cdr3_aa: CASSPLTDLDGYTF
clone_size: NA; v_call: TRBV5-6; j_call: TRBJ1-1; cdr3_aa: CASSRGGGRTEAFF
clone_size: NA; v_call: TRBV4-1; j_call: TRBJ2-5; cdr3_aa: CASSQESREGVETQYF
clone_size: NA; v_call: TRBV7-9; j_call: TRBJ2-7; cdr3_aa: CASSGNDRTAYEQYF
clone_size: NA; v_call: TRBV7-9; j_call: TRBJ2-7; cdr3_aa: CASSSGTGYYEQYF
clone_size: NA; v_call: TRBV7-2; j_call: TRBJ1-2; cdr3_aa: CASSLVAGMGYGYTF
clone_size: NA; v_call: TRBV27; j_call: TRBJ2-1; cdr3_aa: CASSPYRGGSSYNEQFF
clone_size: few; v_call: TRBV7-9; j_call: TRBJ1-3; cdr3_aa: CASSWERGNTIYF
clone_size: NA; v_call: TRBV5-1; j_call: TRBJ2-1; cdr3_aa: CASSLGLGLYNEQFF
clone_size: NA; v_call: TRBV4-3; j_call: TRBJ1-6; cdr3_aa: CASSQGGTGRYNSPLHF
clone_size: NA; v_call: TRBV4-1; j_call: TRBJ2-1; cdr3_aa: CASSQGLAGGLRLF
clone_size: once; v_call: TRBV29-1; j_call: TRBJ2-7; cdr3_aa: CSVGKLRDRAYEQYF
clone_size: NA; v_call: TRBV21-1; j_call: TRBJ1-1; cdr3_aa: CAARGHPYTEAFF
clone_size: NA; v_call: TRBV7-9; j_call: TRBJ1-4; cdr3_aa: CASSLFGGEKLFF